This T cell receptor beta chain came from a study of graft-versus-host responses after intestinal transplantation. Looking at the study overall: Every recipient had anti-thymocyte globulin induction and about three years of tacrolimus plus steroids.

Regarding this clone: Its matching antigen is unknown.

The CDR3 extends over 14 amino acids. Trimming left V 1 base short and J 1 base short, with 6 bases between. Germline CDR1 and CDR2: SEHNR and FQNEAQ (reference sequence). Some clones are missing from TCRdb's copy, which holds only in-frame ones; the method was immunoSEQ multiplex PCR. Here the sample spans under 75,000 clones, around 90% being singletons. The J gene is TRBJ2-3, the V gene TRBV7-9; D is unresolved. The source material was unstimulated CD8+ T cells sorted from spleen or lymph node cells, sampled before transplant. The receptor was derived from a human donor who was the organ donor for an intestinal transplant. CDR3 region: CASSLGSGTDTQYF. The CDR3 DNA follows: TGTGCCAGCAGCTTAGGCAGTGGCACAGATACGCAGTATTTT.